The rows below give T cell receptor beta chains drawn from one sample of a study of cytomegalovirus exposure and HLA in healthy donors. The data were produced by immunoSEQ multiplex PCR, yet TCRdb's version contains in-frame clones alone and is incomplete. The sample holds around 130,000 clones, about 9.4% seen once. The material sequenced was PBMCs. The receptor source for this set is a middle-aged woman in good health and CMV-seropositive. CDR3s include the opening cysteine and the closing phenylalanine or tryptophan. The D gene is left open where the match is weak. Only some rows state a clone size, as once, few, many or a class for expanded clones.

CDR3 protein: CASSLGLLGSSYEQYF; CDR3 DNA: TGTGCCAGCAGCTTGGGTCTCTTGGGGAGCTCCTACGAGCAGTACTTC; J gene: TRBJ2-7; clone size: -; V gene: TRBV5-4; D gene: -
CDR3 protein: CASSLGGQGSEAFF; CDR3 DNA: TGTGCCAGCAGCTTAGGGGGACAGGGCTCTGAAGCTTTCTTT; J gene: TRBJ1-1; clone size: few; V gene: TRBV7-9; D gene: TRBD1
CDR3 protein: CASSPRGGGAFNEQFF; CDR3 DNA: TGCGCCAGCAGCCCCCGGGGCGGGGGGGCCTTCAATGAGCAGTTCTTC; J gene: TRBJ2-1; clone size: few; V gene: TRBV5-1; D gene: TRBD2
CDR3 protein: CATADRGDTGELFF; CDR3 DNA: TGTGCCACCGCGGACAGGGGGGACACCGGGGAGCTGTTTTTT; J gene: TRBJ2-2; clone size: -; V gene: TRBV7-3; D gene: TRBD1
CDR3 protein: CASSQLSGGEAFF; CDR3 DNA: TGCGCCAGCAGTCAACTTTCAGGGGGGGAAGCTTTCTTT; J gene: TRBJ1-1; clone size: -; V gene: TRBV23-1; D gene: TRBD1
CDR3 protein: CASSLTSGTGDDEQFF; CDR3 DNA: TGTGCCAGTAGTCTTACTTCCGGGACTGGTGACGATGAGCAGTTCTTC; J gene: TRBJ2-1; clone size: -; V gene: TRBV19; D gene: -
CDR3 protein: CASSVGAGLANYGYTF; CDR3 DNA: TGTGCCAGCAGCGTAGGGGCGGGCCTAGCTAACTATGGCTACACCTTC; J gene: TRBJ1-2; clone size: few; V gene: TRBV9; D gene: -
CDR3 protein: CASGLTPSHSTGTSRPRGYTF; CDR3 DNA: TGTGCTAGTGGTTTGACCCCCTCACACTCGACAGGGACGTCCCGCCCTAGAGGCTACACCTTC; J gene: TRBJ1-2; clone size: few; V gene: TRBV12-5; D gene: TRBD1
CDR3 protein: CAIDVPGQGTDTGELFF; CDR3 DNA: TGTGCCATCGATGTCCCGGGACAGGGTACGGACACCGGGGAGCTGTTTTTT; J gene: TRBJ2-2; clone size: -; V gene: TRBV25-1; D gene: TRBD1
CDR3 protein: CASSYRGLTYEQYF; CDR3 DNA: TGTGCCAGCAGTTACAGGGGATTGACCTACGAGCAGTACTTC; J gene: TRBJ2-7; clone size: few; V gene: TRBV6-5; D gene: -
CDR3 protein: CASSRDSPFSGNTIYF; CDR3 DNA: TGCGCCAGCAGCCGCGACAGTCCCTTTTCTGGAAACACCATATATTTT; J gene: TRBJ1-3; clone size: -; V gene: TRBV5-1; D gene: -
CDR3 protein: CASNYRRHYNTEAFF; CDR3 DNA: TGTGCCAGCAATTATCGACGGCACTATAACACTGAAGCTTTCTTT; J gene: TRBJ1-1; clone size: -; V gene: TRBV6-6; D gene: -
CDR3 protein: CASSTGYGYTF; CDR3 DNA: TGTGCCAGCAGCACTGGCTATGGCTACACCTTC; J gene: TRBJ1-2; clone size: -; V gene: TRBV6-1; D gene: -
CDR3 protein: CASSSLWTGDGYTF; CDR3 DNA: TGTGCCAGCAGTTCACTATGGACAGGGGACGGCTACACCTTC; J gene: TRBJ1-2; clone size: few; V gene: TRBV6-6; D gene: TRBD1
CDR3 protein: CASSSPADRVAPSTDTQYF; CDR3 DNA: TGTGCCAGCAGCTCCCCTGCGGACAGGGTAGCTCCTAGCACAGATACGCAGTATTTT; J gene: TRBJ2-3; clone size: -; V gene: TRBV5-4; D gene: TRBD1
CDR3 protein: CSVPKQGNTYEQYF; CDR3 DNA: TGCAGCGTGCCCAAGCAGGGGAATACCTACGAGCAGTACTTC; J gene: TRBJ2-7; clone size: -; V gene: TRBV29-1; D gene: -
CDR3 protein: CASSFMAGQGGEPQHF; CDR3 DNA: TGCGCCAGCAGTTTTATGGCGGGGCAGGGGGGCGAGCCCCAGCATTTT; J gene: TRBJ1-5; clone size: -; V gene: TRBV5-1; D gene: TRBD1
CDR3 protein: CASRYTGGAVNQPQHF; CDR3 DNA: TGTGCCAGCAGATACACAGGGGGCGCGGTCAATCAGCCCCAGCATTTT; J gene: TRBJ1-5; clone size: few; V gene: TRBV6-6; D gene: TRBD1
CDR3 protein: CASRLSGGEVDTQYF; CDR3 DNA: TGTGCCAGCAGGCTTAGCGGGGGGGAGGTAGATACGCAGTATTTT; J gene: TRBJ2-3; clone size: -; V gene: TRBV28; D gene: TRBD2
CDR3 protein: CASSQDGERGNYGYTF; CDR3 DNA: TGCGCCAGCAGCCAAGATGGAGAAAGGGGGAACTATGGCTACACCTTC; J gene: TRBJ1-2; clone size: few; V gene: TRBV4-1; D gene: -
CDR3 protein: CASSEILRNQPQHF; CDR3 DNA: TGTGCCAGCAGTGAAATTCTGAGAAATCAGCCCCAGCATTTT; J gene: TRBJ1-5; clone size: few; V gene: TRBV2; D gene: -
CDR3 protein: CASSLAGGEVRDTQYF; CDR3 DNA: TGTGCCAGCAGCTTGGCTGGGGGGGAAGTCCGGGATACGCAGTATTTT; J gene: TRBJ2-3; clone size: few; V gene: TRBV5-4; D gene: TRBD2
CDR3 protein: CASSIRTGGSNAFF; CDR3 DNA: TGTGCCAGTAGTATTAGGACAGGGGGGTCCAACGCTTTCTTT; J gene: TRBJ1-1; clone size: few; V gene: TRBV19; D gene: TRBD1
CDR3 protein: CASSVRESYNSPLHF; CDR3 DNA: TGCGCCAGCAGCGTCAGGGAATCCTATAATTCACCCCTCCACTTT; J gene: TRBJ1-6; clone size: few; V gene: TRBV5-1; D gene: -
CDR3 protein: CASLDRGKNSPLHF; CDR3 DNA: TGTGCCAGCTTGGACAGGGGCAAAAATTCACCCCTCCACTTT; J gene: TRBJ1-6; clone size: few; V gene: TRBV19; D gene: TRBD1
CDR3 protein: CASSLRGTEAFF; CDR3 DNA: TGTGCCAGCAGTTTACGCGGCACTGAAGCTTTCTTT; J gene: TRBJ1-1; clone size: few; V gene: TRBV27; D gene: -
CDR3 protein: CASSVGSLNQPQHF; CDR3 DNA: TGTGCCAGCAGCGTAGGTTCCCTCAATCAGCCCCAGCATTTT; J gene: TRBJ1-5; clone size: -; V gene: TRBV9; D gene: -
CDR3 protein: CASSPLLAGEGTEAFF; CDR3 DNA: TGTGCCAGCTCACCACTCCTTGCAGGGGAAGGCACTGAAGCTTTCTTT; J gene: TRBJ1-1; clone size: -; V gene: TRBV18; D gene: -
CDR3 protein: CASSPRGAINQPQHF; CDR3 DNA: TGTGCCAGCAGCCCCAGGGGGGCCATCAATCAGCCCCAGCATTTT; J gene: TRBJ1-5; clone size: few; V gene: TRBV28; D gene: TRBD1
CDR3 protein: CASSQDGLGPRSGNTIYF; CDR3 DNA: TGCGCCAGCAGCCAAGATGGACTAGGACCCCGCTCTGGAAACACCATATATTTT; J gene: TRBJ1-3; clone size: few; V gene: TRBV4-1; D gene: -
CDR3 protein: CASSPGLNYEQYF; CDR3 DNA: TGTGCCAGTAGTCCGGGACTCAACTACGAGCAGTACTTC; J gene: TRBJ2-7; clone size: few; V gene: TRBV19; D gene: -
CDR3 protein: CASSPLAAGELFF; CDR3 DNA: TGTGCCAGCAGCCCCCTAGCCGCCGGGGAGCTGTTTTTT; J gene: TRBJ2-2; clone size: -; V gene: TRBV13; D gene: -
CDR3 protein: CASGPQGVLTF; CDR3 DNA: TGTGCTAGTGGTCCCCAGGGCGTCCTGACTTTC; J gene: TRBJ2-6; clone size: few; V gene: TRBV12-5; D gene: -
CDR3 protein: CASSESGFTEAFF; CDR3 DNA: TGTGCCAGCAGCGAATCAGGGTTTACTGAAGCTTTCTTT; J gene: TRBJ1-1; clone size: many; V gene: TRBV2; D gene: -
CDR3 protein: CASSLAETGGPYEQYF; CDR3 DNA: TGTGCCAGCAGCTTGGCCGAAACAGGGGGACCCTACGAGCAGTACTTC; J gene: TRBJ2-7; clone size: few; V gene: TRBV5-4; D gene: TRBD1
CDR3 protein: CASSPRTGGDYGYTF; CDR3 DNA: TGCGCCAGCAGCCCGCGGACAGGGGGCGACTATGGCTACACCTTC; J gene: TRBJ1-2; clone size: -; V gene: TRBV4-1; D gene: TRBD1
CDR3 protein: CASSPPLAGESISTDTQYF; CDR3 DNA: TGTGCCAGCAGCCCCCCCCTAGCGGGGGAGAGTATTAGCACAGATACGCAGTATTTT; J gene: TRBJ2-3; clone size: few; V gene: TRBV13; D gene: TRBD2
CDR3 protein: CASSLSRTSFSEAFF; CDR3 DNA: TGCGCCAGCAGCTTATCCCGGACATCTTTCTCTGAAGCTTTCTTT; J gene: TRBJ1-1; clone size: -; V gene: TRBV5-1; D gene: -
CDR3 protein: CASSLVQGVEQYF; CDR3 DNA: TGCGCCAGCAGCTTGGTACAGGGGGTCGAGCAGTACTTC; J gene: TRBJ2-7; clone size: few; V gene: TRBV5-1; D gene: TRBD1
CDR3 protein: CASRNTGNTEAFF; CDR3 DNA: TGTGCCAGCCGAAATACGGGGAACACTGAAGCTTTCTTT; J gene: TRBJ1-1; clone size: -; V gene: TRBV11-2; D gene: -
CDR3 protein: CASGRELAPAKYNEQFF; CDR3 DNA: TGTGCCAGCGGGAGGGAATTGGCCCCAGCAAAATACAATGAGCAGTTCTTC; J gene: TRBJ2-1; clone size: few; V gene: TRBV5-6; D gene: TRBD2
CDR3 protein: CATSREGRLHGYEQYF; CDR3 DNA: TGTGCCACCAGCAGAGAGGGGCGGCTCCACGGCTACGAGCAGTACTTC; J gene: TRBJ2-7; clone size: few; V gene: TRBV15; D gene: -
CDR3 protein: CASSFDAGGYEQYF; CDR3 DNA: TGTGCCAGCTCATTTGACGCGGGGGGTTACGAGCAGTACTTC; J gene: TRBJ2-7; clone size: few; V gene: TRBV18; D gene: TRBD2
CDR3 protein: CASSLDQGPGANVLTF; CDR3 DNA: TGCGCCAGCAGCTTGGACCAGGGTCCTGGGGCCAACGTCCTGACTTTC; J gene: TRBJ2-6; clone size: few; V gene: TRBV5-1; D gene: -
CDR3 protein: CASSYLGGTGINEQFF; CDR3 DNA: TGTGCCAGCAGTTACTTAGGGGGGACAGGGATCAATGAGCAGTTCTTC; J gene: TRBJ2-1; clone size: -; V gene: TRBV6-5; D gene: TRBD1
CDR3 protein: CATLPPDTEAFF; CDR3 DNA: TGTGCCACTCTCCCGCCGGACACTGAAGCTTTCTTT; J gene: TRBJ1-1; clone size: many; V gene: TRBV6-5; D gene: -
CDR3 protein: CASSLAEDFDFGETQYF; CDR3 DNA: TGTGCCAGCAGCTTGGCCGAAGATTTTGACTTCGGGGAGACCCAGTACTTC; J gene: TRBJ2-5; clone size: -; V gene: TRBV5-6; D gene: -
CDR3 protein: CASSYRYTEAFF; CDR3 DNA: TGTGCCAGCAGCTATAGATACACTGAAGCTTTCTTT; J gene: TRBJ1-1; clone size: -; V gene: TRBV28; D gene: -
CDR3 protein: CASSLAGDPAAEAFF; CDR3 DNA: TGCGCCAGCAGCTTGGCCGGAGATCCGGCGGCTGAAGCTTTCTTT; J gene: TRBJ1-1; clone size: -; V gene: TRBV5-1; D gene: -
CDR3 protein: CASSLSVSAYNEQFF; CDR3 DNA: TGTGCCAGCAGCTTAAGTGTCTCCGCGTACAATGAGCAGTTCTTC; J gene: TRBJ2-1; clone size: few; V gene: TRBV5-6; D gene: -
CDR3 protein: CASSYRSEAEAFF; CDR3 DNA: TGTGCCAGCAGTTACAGATCAGAAGCTGAAGCTTTCTTT; J gene: TRBJ1-1; clone size: -; V gene: TRBV6-5; D gene: -
CDR3 protein: CAISGEDRGGNEQFF; CDR3 DNA: TGTGCCATCAGTGGGGAGGACAGGGGAGGGAATGAGCAGTTCTTC; J gene: TRBJ2-1; clone size: few; V gene: TRBV10-3; D gene: TRBD1
CDR3 protein: CASGLSGANVLTF; CDR3 DNA: TGTGCTAGTGGTCTATCTGGGGCCAACGTCCTGACTTTC; J gene: TRBJ2-6; clone size: few; V gene: TRBV12-5; D gene: -
CDR3 protein: CASSFADNEQFF; CDR3 DNA: TGTGCCAGCAGTTTCGCGGACAATGAGCAGTTCTTC; J gene: TRBJ2-1; clone size: -; V gene: TRBV27; D gene: -
CDR3 protein: CASSPNPRRRGYTF; CDR3 DNA: TGTGCCAGCAGCCCAAACCCCAGGCGTCGGGGCTACACCTTC; J gene: TRBJ1-2; clone size: few; V gene: TRBV7-2; D gene: -
CDR3 protein: CAWMDSKYSPLHF; CDR3 DNA: TGTGCCTGGATGGACAGCAAGTATTCACCCCTCCACTTT; J gene: TRBJ1-6; clone size: few; V gene: TRBV30; D gene: -
CDR3 protein: CASSPTGQGPRGGYTF; CDR3 DNA: TGTGCCAGCAGCCCGACGGGACAGGGGCCGCGGGGTGGCTACACCTTC; J gene: TRBJ1-2; clone size: few; V gene: TRBV11-2; D gene: TRBD1